A single sample is the source of the 17 T cell receptor beta chains below, sequenced in a study of T-cell reconstitution after alpha-beta-depleted transplantation in children. Preparation of the TCRbeta library was carried out with unique molecular identifiers. TCRdb ran MiXCR on the PCR reads and lists one entry per CDR3 protein. The sample shows some 200,000 distinct CDR3 sequences, 11% of them seen only once. Sequenced here: PBMCs, sampled before TCRalphabeta/CD19-depleted stem cell transplant. These receptors originate from a child less than two years old with acute myeloid leukemia, due to receive a stem cell transplant.

This clonotype was observed at least ten times. The chain uses TRBV29-1 and TRBJ1-1; a possible D gene is TRBD1 (6 bases). V gave up 7 bases and J gave up 2 bases, with 11 bases separating them. Germline loops: CDR1 SQVTM, CDR2 ANQGSEA. The CDR3 extends over 12 amino acids. Written as DNA, the CDR3 is TGCAGCGCGGGGGACACCAACACTGAAGCTTTCTTT. Translated: CSAGDTNTEAFF.

This chain links TRBV12-3 or TRBV12-4 with TRBJ1-2; no definite D call. CDR3 size: 13 residues. V dropped 4 bases and J dropped 2 bases, with 8 bases sitting between them. The DNA of the CDR3 is TGTGCCAGCAGTTCCGGCCGGAACTATGGCTACACCTTC. Translating it yields CASSSGRNYGYTF.

This clonotype was observed at least ten times. The V call is TRBV5-1, the J call TRBJ2-1; 9 nucleotides agree with TRBD2. Germline CDR1 reads SGHRS; CDR2 reads YFSETQ. This CDR3 region has 16 residues. The trim removed 3 bases at V and 4 bases at J, leaving 8 bases unmatched. The CDR3 spells CASSSALAGVYNEQFF. In DNA, the CDR3 is TGCGCCAGCAGCTCGGCACTAGCGGGCGTATACAATGAGCAGTTCTTC.

This clonotype was seen ten or more times. V usage is TRBV20-1 and J usage is TRBJ2-1; D could derive from TRBD1 or TRBD2 (7 bases each). V was shortened by 0 bases and J by 0 bases, with 15 bases between the two germline ends. CDR1 and CDR2 from the germline V gene are DFQATT and SNEGSKA (reference sequence). This CDR3 comprises 17 residues. CDR3 DNA: TGCAGTGCTAGAGATAAAGCAGGGGGGGGCTCCTACAATGAGCAGTTCTTC. This translates into CSARDKAGGGSYNEQFF.

This clonotype showed up many times. This chain joins TRBV6-4 and TRBJ2-1, with D possibly matching TRBD2 (5 bases). The CDR3 loop spans 12 amino acids. V lost 4 bases and J lost 10, with 11 bases in between. Per germline, CDR1 MRHNA and CDR2 SNTAGT. The CDR3 reads CASSGPGGEQFF. CDR3 bases: TGTGCCAGCAGTGGCCCAGGAGGCGAGCAGTTCTTC.

The genes are TRBV5-1 and TRBJ2-3; 11 bases match TRBD2. V shed 3 bases, J shed 5 bases, and the junction held 8 bases outside the gene matches. The length of the CDR3 is 16 residues. The germline gives CDR1 SGHRS, CDR2 YFSETQ. The CDR3 DNA reads TGCGCCAGCAGCTATAGCGGGGGGGCCGATGGAGATACGCAGTATTTT. Its translation: CASSYSGGADGDTQYF.

J is TRBJ2-7 and V is TRBV7-6; 8 bases match TRBD2. CDR1 SGHVS and CDR2 FNYEAQ come from the germline V gene. The CDR3 loop spans 15 amino acids. With V trimmed by 5 bases and J by 7 bases, 13 bases remained unmatched. The CDR3 coding sequence is TGTGCCAGCAGCATCACCGGGACTAGAGCCCCGGAGCAGTACTTC. Translation: CASSITGTRAPEQYF.

The rearrangement uses TRBV20-1 and TRBJ2-7, with 10 nucleotides matching TRBD2. There are 14 residues in the CDR3. The V segment lost 4 bases and the J segment 5 bases; nucleotides outside the gene matches: 8. Looked up from germline, CDR1 is DFQATT and CDR2 is SNEGSKA (reference sequence). CDR3 in DNA: TGCAGTGCTACACTAGCGGGAAGACTGGACGAGCAGTACTTC. Protein product: CSATLAGRLDEQYF.

This clonotype was seen at least ten times. The J gene is TRBJ1-1, the V gene TRBV29-1; D ambiguous. The CDR3 is 14 amino acids. Trimming cost V 0 bases and J 2 bases, with 10 bases left between them. Germline CDR1 is SQVTM and CDR2 is ANQGSEA. The CDR3 nucleotides are TGCAGCGTTGAAGATTTTCCGAGAAACACTGAAGCTTTCTTT. Encoded protein: CSVEDFPRNTEAFF.

The V and J genes are TRBV5-5 and TRBJ2-7, with D perhaps matching TRBD2 (5 bases). V was cut by 4 bases and J by 2 bases, with 10 bases left in between. The V gene's germline CDR1 is SGHKS and CDR2 YYEKEE (reference sequence). The CDR3 spans 13 residues. The CDR3, as DNA: TGTGCCAGCAGCACTGGACTCCCCTACGAGCAGTACTTC. Protein: CASSTGLPYEQYF.

This clonotype was observed at least ten times. The chain joins TRBV28 to TRBJ1-2; D is possibly TRBD1 (5 bases). Trimming removed 0 bases at V and 3 bases at J, with 14 bases between. This CDR3 has 16 residues. Germline loops: CDR1 MDHEN, CDR2 SYDVKM. CDR3 coding DNA: TGTGCCAGCAGTTTATGGGGGGTAGGGACCGACTATGGCTACACCTTC. It encodes CASSLWGVGTDYGYTF.

At least ten counts were recorded for this clonotype. The V call is TRBV6-4, the J call TRBJ2-1; the match to TRBD2 covers 12 bases. Per the germline V gene, CDR1 is MRHNA and CDR2 is SNTAGT. This CDR3 spans 15 amino acids. Trimming at V came to 8 bases and at J to 7 bases, leaving 9 bases not matched to a gene. CDR3 region: CASSPLAGGGNEQFF. DNA of the CDR3: TGTGCCAGCTCACCTCTAGCGGGAGGGGGGAATGAGCAGTTCTTC.

This clonotype appeared a few times. CDR3 bases: TGTGCCTGGACCCGGGACCCCGGTAAGGCTTTCTTT. It translates to CAWTRDPGKAFF. The V and J genes are TRBV30 and TRBJ1-1, with D perhaps matching TRBD1 (5 bases). Per the germline V gene, CDR1 is GTSNPN and CDR2 is SVGIG (reference sequence). The CDR3 consists of 12 residues. V gave up 4 bases and J gave up 11 bases, with 17 bases separating them.

The J gene is TRBJ2-1, the V gene TRBV12-3 or TRBV12-4; D call uncertain. Trimming stripped 8 bases from V and 8 bases from J, with 13 bases between. The CDR3 covers 12 residues. CDR3 in amino acids: CASCPRPDEQFF. The CDR3 bases are TGTGCCAGCTGTCCCCGACCTGATGAGCAGTTCTTC.

This rearrangement joins TRBV30 to TRBJ2-1, with a tentative D call TRBD2 (7 bases). V shed 6 bases and J shed 7 bases, with 16 bases lying between them. The germline gives CDR1 GTSNPN, CDR2 SVGIG (reference sequence). The CDR3 sequence is 13 residues long. CDR3 bases: TGTGCCTGTGATGGCGGGGGCTTGAATGAGCAGTTCTTC. Its translation: CACDGGGLNEQFF.

This clonotype was recorded at least ten times. This chain connects TRBV12-3 or TRBV12-4 to TRBJ1-2; no reliable D call. CDR3 length: 12 amino acids. Deletions cut 4 bases from V and 4 bases from J, with 7 bases between. The CDR3 region has the DNA TGTGCCAGCAGTTCGGACCGCTATGGCTACACCTTC. It encodes CASSSDRYGYTF.

Many counts were recorded for this clonotype. The rearrangement uses TRBV5-1 and TRBJ2-3; 9 bases align to TRBD2. J gave up 6 bases and V 4 bases, and 12 bases lay outside the gene matches. CDR3 size: 16 residues. CDR1 is SGHRS, CDR2 YFSETQ, per germline. Here the CDR3 DNA reads TGCGCCAGCAGCCTTGCAAATAGCGGGGGCGTGGATACGCAGTATTTT. Translation: CASSLANSGGVDTQYF.